Sequencing of this TCR beta chain was carried out in a study of blood T cells in healthy people across ages. A second about 6 to 11 cycle PCR used barcoded and J-beta primers. TCRdb used MiXCR to reprocess the 5' RACE reads, holding one entry per CDR3 protein. This sample has roughly 1,000,000 distinct CDR3 sequences, with about 23% found just once. A minimum of 5 micrograms of total RNA was extracted per sample. CDR3 length equals 14 residues. From germline, CDR1 is KGHSH and CDR2 LQKENI. Trimming shortened V by 4 bases and J by 6 bases, and 12 bases separated the two germline ends. The data also belong to a second study, concerning T cells of mothers and their children.

This clonotype was sampled from a girl aged 2 to 9 in good health. The genes are TRBV18 and TRBJ1-4, with D possibly TRBD1 on 5 matching bases. Sequencing was performed on blood. Here the CDR3 reads CASSLRDGYEKLFF. In nucleotides, the CDR3 is TGTGCCAGCTCACTCCGGGACGGTTATGAAAAACTGTTTTTT.